This TCR beta chain came from a study of blood T cell repertoires in COVID-19. Study context: Material from acute and convalescent COVID-19 was sourced from the United States, Italy and Spain.

Produced via immunoSEQ multiplex PCR; TCRdb's table is partial and in-frame only. The sample holds about 140,000 clones, roughly four fifths seen once. Germline V gives CDR1 PRHDT, CDR2 FYEKMQ (reference sequence). The CDR3 spans 14 residues. The V end lost 5 bases, the J end lost 4 bases, and 11 bases lay between the germline ends. Up to 2 weeks before entering the study, exposed participants had met a COVID-19 case. The sequenced sample consisted of PBMCs or T cells enriched from blood (not recorded which). The gene calls are TRBV13 and TRBJ2-2; D is possibly TRBD1 (6 bases). This receptor was obtained from a woman in her late teens or twenties who had been exposed to COVID-19. This chain's CDR3 is CASSPQGSTGELFF. CDR3 coding DNA: TGTGCCAGCAGCCCCCAGGGGAGCACCGGGGAGCTGTTTTTT.